Following are 8 T cell receptor beta chains from one sample sequenced in a study of siplizumab effects on memory and regulatory T cells. Sequencing was performed with immunoSEQ multiplex PCR; in TCRdb, only in-frame clones are kept and a portion is missing. This table has more than 85,000 clones, 92% appearing once. Sequences were obtained from CD4+ T cells sorted from blood. All receptors come from a human donor in good health.

This rearrangement joins TRBV6-5 to TRBJ1-3; D not certain. The CDR3 sequence is 14 residues long. In germline, CDR1 is MNHEY, CDR2 SVGAGI. Trimming removed 8 bases at V and 4 bases at J, with 15 bases between. The CDR3 sequence is CASRTSRTGNTIYF. The CDR3 bases are TGTGCCAGCCGGACCAGCAGAACAGGAAACACCATATATTTT.

This chain connects TRBV27 to TRBJ1-1; D is possibly TRBD1 (6 bases). Germline CDR1 reads MNHEY; CDR2 reads SMNVEV (reference sequence). The germline V and J ends were trimmed by 2 bases and 4 bases, with 17 bases remaining between them. The CDR3 has 16 amino acids. The CDR3 loop is CASSLRTGQTLTEAFF. The CDR3 DNA sequence: TGTGCCAGCAGTTTAAGAACAGGACAGACGCTCACTGAAGCTTTCTTT.

The CDR3: CASSRDRGPEAFF. The CDR3 DNA sequence: TGTGCCAGCAGCCGGGACAGGGGACCTGAAGCTTTCTTT. This chain connects TRBV6-5 to TRBJ1-1, with 10 bases identical to TRBD1. Germline V lookup: CDR1 MNHEY, CDR2 SVGAGI. The CDR3 has 13 residues. Trimming took 6 bases from V and 6 from J; bases not matched to a gene: 4.

The CDR3 sequence is CASKEIVGGTGELFF. CDR3 DNA sequence: TGTGCCAGTAAAGAGATCGTGGGAGGCACCGGGGAGCTGTTTTTT. This sequence joins TRBV19 and TRBJ2-2; tentatively, D is TRBD2 (6 bases). The CDR3 is 15 residues long. The ends were cut back, 7 bases at V and 4 bases at J, with 16 bases in the middle. CDR1 is LNHDA and CDR2 is SQIVND in the germline V gene (reference sequence).

The chain combines TRBV20-1 with TRBJ2-5; D unclear. Germline assignment: CDR1 DFQATT and CDR2 SNEGSKA (reference sequence). Trimming pared 6 bases from V and 2 bases from J, leaving 7 bases between. This CDR3 comprises 11 residues. The CDR3 reads CSAGEQETQYF. CDR3 nucleotides: TGCAGTGCGGGCGAACAAGAGACCCAGTACTTC.

In this sample, this clone turned up once. The J gene is TRBJ2-2, the V gene TRBV19; D perhaps matches TRBD1 (6 bases). Trimming left V 7 bases short and J 3 bases short, with 24 bases between. The germline V gene has CDR1 LNHDA and CDR2 SQIVND (reference sequence). CDR3 length: 18 residues. CDR3 nucleotide sequence: TGTGCCAGTAAGAGGGGGACCCAGAGCCAGAGGGACACCGGGGAGCTGTTTTTT. This gives the protein CASKRGTQSQRDTGELFF.

The CDR3 sequence is CASSLFLGYEQYF. The CDR3 DNA is TGCGCCAGCAGCTTGTTTTTGGGCTACGAGCAGTACTTC. This chain connects TRBV5-1 to TRBJ2-7; D is uncertain. The CDR3 extends over 13 amino acids. V lost 1 base and J 3 bases, leaving 8 bases between the germline ends. CDR1 is SGHRS, CDR2 YFSETQ, per germline.

This clone was detected only once. The chain carries TRBV30 and TRBJ2-7; D remains unclear. Germline lookup yields CDR1 GTSNPN and CDR2 SVGIG (reference sequence). The CDR3 runs 15 residues. V lost 4 bases and J lost 1, with 17 bases in between. CDR3 amino acids: CAWTTRRRYSYEQYF. The CDR3 DNA is TGTGCCTGGACTACTCGGCGGCGGTATTCCTACGAGCAGTACTTC.